The subject of this entry is one T cell receptor (beta chain). Its specificity is not known. One junction end disagrees with the germline gene, perhaps due to a read error. Together with a sample-barcoded 5' primer, a J-beta primer mix was included in a second PCR lasting about 7 to 11 cycles. Every molecule of cDNA carried a tag from a template-switch adaptor with 12 random nucleotides. TCRdb re-called the 5' RACE reads with MiXCR, one entry per CDR3 protein. The sample shows about 780,000 distinct CDR3 sequences, less than 60% of them seen only once. Total RNA amounts of at least 6 micrograms were extracted per sample. The data belong to a study of blood T cells in healthy people across ages. CDR3 length: 17 amino acids. Per germline, CDR1 SGDLS and CDR2 YYNGEE. Regarding the study as a whole: Researchers said unsorted PBMCs prevented a conclusive naive versus antigen-experienced comparison.

The V and J genes are TRBV9 and TRBJ2-3; 10 nucleotides align to TRBD1. This TCR was sampled from a man of 80 years or more in good health. Source material: blood. The chain's CDR3 is CASSLRGTGEGTDTQYF. The CDR3 DNA reads TGCGCCAGCAGCTTGCGGGGGACAGGGGAAGGTACAGATACGCAGTATTTT. The variable domain in full, with the rest retrieved from reference TRBV9 and TRBJ2-3, is DSGVTQTPKHLITATGQRVTLRCSPRSGDLSVYWYQQSLDQGLQFLIQYYNGEERAKGNILERFSAQQFPDLHSELNLSSLELGDSALYFCASSLRGTGEGTDTQYFGPGTRLTVL.